This TCR beta chain originates from a study of CD4 T cells in relation to SARS-CoV-2 and coronaviruses. Study as a whole: ViraFEST: roughly 10-day antigen culture of PBMCs, then TCR beta CDR3 sequencing.

CDR1 is SGHNT, CDR2 YENEEA, per germline. The CDR3 totals 16 residues. V lost 1 base and J lost 4; bases outside the gene matches: 5. TCRdb's copy holds only in-frame clones and misses some; the assay was immunoSEQ multiplex PCR. The data contain 30,000 to 45,000 clones, 77% of them singletons. Concerning this clone itself: Its antigen is unidentified.

This receptor was identified in an adult with COVID-19. What was sequenced was memory CD4+ T cells from PBMCs, cultured in vitro. This chain links TRBV11-3 with TRBJ2-1, with 9 nucleotides matching TRBD2. In DNA, the CDR3 is TGTGCCAGCAGCTTAGCTCCTAGCGGGACTTACAATGAGCAGTTCTTC. This gives the protein CASSLAPSGTYNEQFF.